These T cell receptor beta chains were read from a single sample in a study of memory CD4+ T cells and cytomegalovirus serostatus. Generated by immunoSEQ multiplex PCR, the TCRdb table keeps only in-frame clones and is missing some. The sample lists 45,000 to 50,000 clones; around 74% were seen once. The material sequenced was memory CD4+ T cells from blood. The receptor set was obtained from an adult in good health and CMV-seronegative. Each CDR3 is given with its conserved first and last residue. The size entry is marked missing in some rows and otherwise reads once, few, many or a size class.

V: TRBV6-1; J: TRBJ1-2; length: 14; size: few; CDR3: CASSVDRVVYGYTF
V: TRBV7-2; J: TRBJ2-2; length: 16; size: NA; CDR3: CASSNRARGSTGELFF
V: TRBV6-5; J: TRBJ1-1; length: 15; size: NA; CDR3: CASSFRSGGNTEAFF
V: TRBV19; J: TRBJ2-1; length: 15; size: NA; CDR3: CASSRAQGSWDEQFF
V: TRBV10-3; J: TRBJ2-3; length: 14; size: NA; CDR3: CAIRPREATDTQYF
V: TRBV2; J: TRBJ1-2; length: 12; size: few; CDR3: CASRSGGGGYTF
V: TRBV4-2; J: TRBJ2-1; length: 14; size: NA; CDR3: CASNLAGGNNEQFF
V: TRBV6-5; J: TRBJ1-3; length: 13; size: NA; CDR3: CASSSVSGNTIYF
V: TRBV4-3; J: TRBJ1-4; length: 15; size: NA; CDR3: CASSLGASTNEKLFF
V: TRBV10-1; J: TRBJ1-1; length: 15; size: NA; CDR3: CASIRRQVGFTEAFF
V: TRBV28; J: TRBJ2-5; length: 14; size: once; CDR3: CASSTSGGAETQYF
V: TRBV27; J: TRBJ2-2; length: 15; size: NA; CDR3: CASSLFGALTGELFF
V: TRBV4-1; J: TRBJ1-4; length: 14; size: NA; CDR3: CASSQDLEGKKLFF
V: TRBV6-1; J: TRBJ1-4; length: 12; size: NA; CDR3: CASIPGDEKLFF
V: TRBV7-2; J: TRBJ2-7; length: 14; size: few; CDR3: CASSSRDGAYEQYF
V: TRBV9; J: TRBJ2-2; length: 15; size: once; CDR3: CASSTRDRGSGELFF
V: TRBV19; J: TRBJ1-2; length: 12; size: medium-sized; CDR3: CAVGGPNYGYTF
V: TRBV7-3; J: TRBJ1-5; length: 13; size: NA; CDR3: CASSGGGNQPQHF
V: TRBV7-9; J: TRBJ2-7; length: 19; size: NA; CDR3: CASSRRPPDRVLSSYEQYF
V: TRBV4-3; J: TRBJ2-1; length: 16; size: NA; CDR3: CASSQEYLARQHEQFF
V: TRBV4-3; J: TRBJ1-5; length: 13; size: NA; CDR3: CASSPGTHQPQHF
V: TRBV2; J: TRBJ2-1; length: 15; size: few; CDR3: CASRVTGTGGNEQFF
V: TRBV29-1; J: TRBJ1-1; length: 16; size: NA; CDR3: CSARMDRGHRDTEAFF
V: TRBV18; J: TRBJ1-1; length: 16; size: NA; CDR3: CASSPGTAGIQREAFF